The 20 T cell receptor beta chains reported below all come from one sample, sequenced in a study of CD8 T cells in ankylosing spondylitis (dated by TCRdb to the late 2010s). To prepare the library, 5' RACE was applied. For sequencing, an Illumina HiSeq 2500 was employed. TCRdb applied fastp at Q25 and MiXCR to the public reads, then kept only in-frame beta chains. Under each unique CDR3 protein, matching rows form one entry showing the most common genes and DNA. The sample records approximately 150,000 distinct CDR3 sequences, 9.8% of which are singletons. The top ten constitute more than 12% of the sample. Sequenced: blood, either unsorted or a sorted T cell fraction (not recorded which). The receptors shown here come from a female donor with ankylosing spondylitis or in good health (not recorded which).

This chain uses TRBV5-5 with TRBJ2-3; 12 bases map to TRBD2. V gave up 3 bases and J gave up 6 bases; unmatched junction bases: 8. Per the germline V gene, CDR1 is SGHKS and CDR2 is YYEKEE (reference sequence). This CDR3 spans 16 amino acids. In DNA form, the CDR3 reads TGTGCCAGCAGCTCGGCGCTAGCGGGAGGGCCTGATACGCAGTATTTT. Residues: CASSSALAGGPDTQYF.

This clonotype was counted only a few times. The chain couples TRBV28 to TRBJ2-7, with TRBD1 matching over 7 bases. The germline V gene encodes CDR1 MDHEN and CDR2 SYDVKM. The CDR3 loop spans 19 amino acids. V lost 5 bases, J lost 0 bases, and 19 bases stayed unmatched. The CDR3 protein is CASSTYTHTGTAYSYEQYF. The CDR3 region has the DNA TGTGCCAGCAGTACCTACACACACACAGGGACAGCTTACTCCTACGAGCAGTACTTC.

This clonotype was picked up a small number of times. This may be a read error: a much more frequent sequence differs by one nucleotide. The J gene is TRBJ1-1, the V gene TRBV7-9; no reliable D call. With 5 bases removed from V and 1 base from J, the gap between germline ends came to 8 bases. Germline CDR1 and CDR2: SEHNR and FQNEAQ (reference sequence). This CDR3 has 13 residues. CDR3 DNA sequence: TGTGCCAGCAGCCTCCGGGGGAACACTGAAGCTTTCTTT. Residues: CASSLRGNTEAFF.

Only a few counts were recorded for this clonotype. The chain joins TRBV6-2 or TRBV6-3 to TRBJ2-2; no reliable D call. Trimming stripped 4 bases from V and 7 bases from J, with 4 bases between. The CDR3 extends over 11 amino acids. CDR1 is MNHEY, CDR2 SVGEGT, per germline. This CDR3 is CASSFLGELFF. Here the CDR3 DNA reads TGTGCCAGCAGTTTCCTCGGGGAGCTGTTTTTT.

This clonotype was detected only a few times. V is TRBV27 and J is TRBJ2-5; 10 bases are shared with TRBD2. V lost 5 bases and J lost 4; bases outside the gene matches: 10. Looked up from germline, CDR1 is MNHEY and CDR2 is SMNVEV (reference sequence). The CDR3 covers 16 residues. CDR3 amino acids: CASSRLAGIERETQYF. The CDR3 DNA reads TGTGCCAGCAGTAGACTAGCGGGCATCGAGAGAGAGACCCAGTACTTC.

Points on this clonotype: A much larger clone differs by one base, so this may be a read error. CDR3 in amino acids: CATGGGDRHNEQFF. CDR3 nucleotide sequence: TGCGCCACCGGCGGTGGAGACCGACACAATGAGCAGTTCTTC. The V and J genes are TRBV5-1 and TRBJ2-1; D gene uncertain. V gave up 9 bases and J gave up 5 bases, with 18 bases separating them. This CDR3 region has 14 residues. Germline CDR1 and CDR2: SGHRS and YFSETQ. Supplemented by reference TRBV5-1 and TRBJ2-1, the full variable domain reads KAGVTQTPRYLIKTRGQQVTLSCSPISGHRSVSWYQQTPGQGLQFLFEYFSETQRNKGNFPGRFSGRQFSNSRSEMNVSTLELGDSALYLCATGGGDRHNEQFFGPGTRLTVL.

The chain recombines TRBV30 with TRBJ1-3; D gene uncertain. V was pared by 5 bases and J by 4 bases, with 3 bases between. Germline CDR1 GTSNPN, CDR2 SVGIG (reference sequence). CDR3 size: 10 residues. This CDR3 is CAWEGNTIYF. The CDR3 bases are TGTGCCTGGGAGGGAAACACCATATATTTT. The variable domain in full, with the rest retrieved from reference TRBV30 and TRBJ1-3, is SQTIHQWPATLVQPVGSPLSLECTVEGTSNPNLYWYRQAAGRGLQLLFYSVGIGQISSEVPQNLSASRPQDRQFILSSKKLLLSDSGFYLCAWEGNTIYFGEGSWLTVV.

This clonotype has more than one count but fewer than ten. J is TRBJ2-1 and V is TRBV24-1, with no clear D. The V gene lost 0 bases and the J gene lost 0 bases, with 5 bases spanning the gap. The CDR3 covers 15 residues. In germline, CDR1 is KGHDR, CDR2 SFDVKD. The CDR3 DNA follows: TGTGCCACCAGTGATTTGGGAGTCTCCTACAATGAGCAGTTCTTC. Translation gives CATSDLGVSYNEQFF.

At least ten counts were recorded for this clonotype. V is TRBV7-8 and J is TRBJ2-7; D perhaps matches TRBD2 (5 bases). Germline-derived CDR1 and CDR2 are SGHVS and FQNEAQ. With 0 bases removed from V and 2 bases from J, the gap between germline ends came to 14 bases. The CDR3 is made up of 16 amino acids. This chain's CDR3 is CASSLAGSGTTYEQYF. Here the CDR3 DNA reads TGTGCCAGCAGCTTAGCGGGGAGCGGTACTACCTACGAGCAGTACTTC.

Many counts were recorded for this clonotype. The chain uses TRBV25-1 and TRBJ1-2; D remains ambiguous. Germline V gene data show CDR1 as MGHDK and CDR2 as SYGVNS. The CDR3 has 15 residues. Trimming stripped 1 base from V and 6 bases from J, with 15 bases between. For the CDR3, the DNA is TGTGCCAGCAGTGAATTTTTCCCGGAAAGAGATGGCTACACCTTC. It translates to CASSEFFPERDGYTF.

Ten or more counts support this clonotype. The CDR3 sequence: CAISEKFSRNQPQHF. CDR3 nucleotides: TGTGCCATCAGTGAAAAGTTTTCGAGGAATCAGCCCCAGCATTTT. The V and J genes are TRBV10-3 and TRBJ1-5, with D uncertain. Germline-derived CDR1 and CDR2 are ENHRY and SYGVKD. This CDR3 contains 15 residues. Trimming stripped 3 bases from V and 4 bases from J, with 13 bases between.

In its sample, this clonotype was seen a few times. The genes are TRBV7-2 and TRBJ2-7; 8 bases are a match to TRBD2. This CDR3 spans 16 amino acids. V lost 1 base and J lost 3; bases outside the gene matches: 8. Per the germline V gene, CDR1 is SGHTA and CDR2 is FQGNSA. CDR3 DNA sequence: TGTGCCAGCAGCTTAGGCTCCCAGCGGGGGAACTACGAGCAGTACTTC. This translates into CASSLGSQRGNYEQYF.

This clonotype was counted a few times. The chain has TRBV27 and TRBJ1-1; no clear D. The CDR3 sequence is 13 residues long. The V gene's germline CDR1 is MNHEY and CDR2 SMNVEV (reference sequence). V lost 4 bases and J lost 0, with 6 bases in between. The CDR3, as DNA: TGTGCCAGCAGTTCTTTAATGAACACTGAAGCTTTCTTT. Its translation: CASSSLMNTEAFF.

The chain links TRBV2 to TRBJ2-1; D is possibly TRBD2 (5 bases). V dropped 3 bases and J dropped 3 bases, with 12 bases sitting between them. Germline V gives CDR1 SNHLY, CDR2 FYNNEI. The CDR3 sequence is 15 residues long. Here the CDR3 reads CASSEVGGSYNEQFF. The CDR3 DNA reads TGTGCCAGCAGTGAGGTCGGAGGCAGCTACAATGAGCAGTTCTTC.

This clonotype occurred many times. The chain couples TRBV5-6 to TRBJ1-1, with unresolved D. Trimming took 4 bases from V and 5 from J, leaving 12 bases between them. CDR1 is SGHDT, CDR2 YYEEEE, per germline. The CDR3 is 13 amino acids. The CDR3 sequence: CASSEGGLTEAFF. The CDR3 DNA reads TGTGCCAGCAGCGAGGGCGGTTTGACTGAAGCTTTCTTT.

V usage is TRBV12-3 or TRBV12-4 and J usage is TRBJ2-3, with D possibly being TRBD2 (5 bases). The ends were cut back, 7 bases at V and 6 bases at J, with 17 bases in the middle. CDR3 length equals 14 residues. The CDR3 here is CASNEIRTADTQYF. Here the CDR3 DNA reads TGTGCCAGCAATGAAATCCGGACTGCTGATACGCAGTATTTT.

This clonotype has a handful of counts. The V and J genes are TRBV27 and TRBJ2-7; D might be TRBD1 or TRBD2, each matching 5 bases. CDR1 and CDR2 from the germline V gene are MNHEY and SMNVEV (reference sequence). V lost 5 bases to trimming and J lost 3 bases, with 20 bases between them. The CDR3 loop spans 16 amino acids. DNA for the CDR3: TGTGCCAGCAGTCCCTCCTTGCGTGGGGGAGTCTACGAGCAGTACTTC. As protein: CASSPSLRGGVYEQYF.

This clonotype has at least ten counts. CDR3 loop: CATSDPTVAGEQETQYF. The CDR3 region has the DNA TGTGCCACCTCCGACCCAACCGTAGCGGGAGAGCAAGAGACCCAGTACTTC. This chain joins TRBV24-1 and TRBJ2-5; 9 bases fit TRBD2. This CDR3 comprises 17 residues. V was clipped by 9 bases and J by 2 bases; unmatched bases: 15. From germline, CDR1 is KGHDR and CDR2 SFDVKD.

This clonotype has just a few counts. The V call is TRBV2, the J call TRBJ2-5; TRBD2 matches at 9 bases. Germline lookup yields CDR1 SNHLY and CDR2 FYNNEI. V trimming: 7 bases; J trimming: 7 bases; junction bases outside the gene matches: 16. CDR3 length equals 16 residues. In DNA form, the CDR3 reads TGTGCCAGCAAGGGAAGGACTAGCGACAAGTTTTGGACCCAGTACTTC. It specifies CASKGRTSDKFWTQYF.

The chain carries TRBV20-1 and TRBJ2-1, with 13 nucleotides matching TRBD2. CDR3 size: 20 residues. The V and J ends lost 2 bases and 0 bases, in that order; junction bases with no gene match: 13. The V gene's germline CDR1 is DFQATT and CDR2 SNEGSKA (reference sequence). As DNA, the CDR3 is TGCAGTGCTAGATCGTTATCGGGACTAGCGGGGAAGAGCTCCTACAATGAGCAGTTCTTC. It specifies CSARSLSGLAGKSSYNEQFF.